The present T cell receptor (beta chain) was sequenced within a study of PD-L1 blockade in urothelial cancer. Templates that were synthetic TCR analogs were spiked into each PCR. The method was immunoSEQ multiplex PCR; TCRdb's version includes in-frame clones alone and lacks a portion of them. The top ten clones hold more than 8% of a sample with about 91,000 clones, approximately 90% of them seen once. Locally advanced or metastatic urothelial carcinoma was diagnosed in the patients. CDR1 and CDR2 from the germline V gene are SGHRS and YFSETQ. This CDR3 is 14 amino acids long. With 0 bases removed from V and 8 bases from J, the gap between germline ends came to 11 bases. Findings of the study overall: Pretreatment TCR clonality in blood, when below the median, was predictive of better survival.

Concerning this clone itself: What it binds is not known.

Sequenced material: PBMCs, taken around atezolizumab (anti-PD-L1) treatment. This sequence was found in a man aged 60 to 75 with urothelial cancer. This sequence joins TRBV5-1 and TRBJ1-4; tentative D call: TRBD1 (6 bases). As DNA, the CDR3 is TGCGCCAGCAGCTTGGAGACAGGAGGAGAAAAACTGTTTTTT. As protein: CASSLETGGEKLFF. The variable domain in full, with the rest retrieved from reference TRBV5-1 and TRBJ1-4, is KAGVTQTPRYLIKTRGQQVTLSCSPISGHRSVSWYQQTPGQGLQFLFEYFSETQRNKGNFPGRFSGRQFSNSRSEMNVSTLELGDSALYLCASSLETGGEKLFFGSGTQLSVL.